These T cell receptor beta chains were read from a single sample in a study of human T cells and chemical hapten exposure. TCRdb independently ran MiXCR on the RACE reads; one entry per CDR3 protein. The table records just over 95,000 distinct CDR3 sequences, 25% to 35% of them present only once. The specimen was whole blood, collected in connection with sensitization to the hapten diphenylcyclopropenone (DPC). These receptors came from a middle-aged man with alopecia areata. Some clones in this sample may be carry-over from other donors' samples. Both conserved end residues are part of each CDR3. D genes are given only for firm matches. Size is omitted from some rows. Given values are once, few, many or a class for expanded clones.

clone size	V gene	J gene	D gene	CDR3 DNA	CDR3 protein
few	TRBV12-3/TRBV12-4	TRBJ2-3	TRBD1	TGTGCCAGCAGTTCAGGGGGCACGCAGTATTTT	CASSSGGTQYF
few	TRBV27	TRBJ2-1	TRBD2	TGTGCCAGCAGTTTATGGGGAGAAGCGGGAGTAGCCTACAATGAGCAGTTCTTC	CASSLWGEAGVAYNEQFF
.	TRBV2	TRBJ2-3	TRBD2	TGTGCCAGCAGTGCGCTTTTAGCGGGGGATGTCACAGATACGCAGTATTTT	CASSALLAGDVTDTQYF
few	TRBV18	TRBJ1-4	.	TGTGCCAGCTCACCGGGCGAAAAACTGTTTTTT	CASSPGEKLFF
many	TRBV6-1	TRBJ1-1	TRBD1	TGTGCCAGCAGTGAGGGACAGGAGAACACTGAAGCTTTCTTT	CASSEGQENTEAFF
few	TRBV28	TRBJ1-5	.	TGTGCCAGCAGTTTCCTGAGTCAGCCCCAGCATTTT	CASSFLSQPQHF
few	TRBV7-3	TRBJ1-2	.	TGTGCCAGCAGCCCCCAACCGGGGTCCCAAACCGGCTACACCTTC	CASSPQPGSQTGYTF
.	TRBV29-1	TRBJ2-5	TRBD1	TGCAGCGTGCTAGGACAGGGGGTTAAGACCCAGTACTTC	CSVLGQGVKTQYF
.	TRBV3-1	TRBJ1-4	TRBD1	TGTGCCAGCAGCCAGGACAGGGCTGAAAAATTGTTTTTT	CASSQDRAEKLFF
few	TRBV24-1	TRBJ1-5	.	TGTGCCACCAGTGATCGAGGGGTCGGGGTTCAGCCCCAGCATTTT	CATSDRGVGVQPQHF
.	TRBV28	TRBJ2-7	TRBD1	TGTGCCAGCAGTCGACCGGGACAGGGGGTCTACGAGCAGTACTTC	CASSRPGQGVYEQYF
.	TRBV6-5	TRBJ1-1	.	TGTGCCAGCAGACCGCCCGGACGTGCTGAAGCTTTCTTT	CASRPPGRAEAFF
once	TRBV7-9	TRBJ2-3	TRBD2	TGTGCCAGCAGTCATGGACTAGCGGGTTGGGCAGATACGCAGTATTTT	CASSHGLAGWADTQYF
few	TRBV10-2	TRBJ2-6	.	TGCGCCAGCAGTGATGCGCTCCCTGGGGCCAACGTCCTGACTTTC	CASSDALPGANVLTF
.	TRBV24-1	TRBJ2-1	TRBD2	TGTGCCACCAGTGATTTAGGCGGGAGTTCGTACAATGAGCAGTTCTTC	CATSDLGGSSYNEQFF
once	TRBV2	TRBJ2-5	TRBD1	TGTGCCAGCCGCTGGGACAGCGAAACCCAGTACTTC	CASRWDSETQYF